This T cell receptor beta chain was retrieved from a study of blood T cell repertoires in COVID-19. Study details: The study drew acute and convalescent COVID-19 samples from the United States, Italy and Spain. PBMCs, B-cell-depleted T cells, or T cells provided the cDNA or gDNA that made up the material.

Germline V gene data show CDR1 as MDHEN and CDR2 as SYDVKM. V lost 7 bases, J lost 3 bases, and 18 bases lay in between. The length of the CDR3 is 16 residues. Authors' data handling: Estimated nucleated cell counts came from reference gene primer amplification. Profiling relied on immunoSEQ multiplex PCR, and the TCRdb table lists in-frame clones only, not all of them. V, J and clone size reflect that table, while D and trimming were determined from the DNA. In the table there are fewer than 90,000 clones, around 87% of which are singletons. The chain recombines TRBV28 with TRBJ2-2, with D possibly being TRBD2 (6 bases). Sequenced sample: peripheral blood. This receptor was identified in a male donor with acute or convalescent COVID-19. CDR3 coding DNA: TGTGCCAGCAACCTCACTCCGCCGGGGGACACCGGGGAGCTGTTTTTT. It specifies CASNLTPPGDTGELFF.